The TCR beta chain under discussion was sequenced for a study of blood T cell repertoires in COVID-19. Study in general: The analysed material was cDNA or gDNA that came from T cells, B-cell-depleted T cells, or PBMCs.

In the study's own analysis: Amplification with reference gene primers provided the estimates of nucleated cell counts. Clones were sequenced by immunoSEQ multiplex PCR, and TCRdb holds only the in-frame ones, with some missing. From that table come the V and J calls and clone size; the DNA was used to work out D and trimming. The table has about 110,000 clones, under 75% seen once. The V gene's germline CDR1 is SNHLY and CDR2 FYNNEI. V lost 6 bases and J lost 5, with 16 bases in between. The CDR3 has 15 amino acids. V and J are TRBV2 and TRBJ2-2, with D perhaps TRBD2 (6 bases). Source material: peripheral blood. This clonotype originated in a man aged 80 or over with acute or convalescent COVID-19. CDR3 sequence: CASSLYGGSTGELFF. The CDR3 coding sequence is TGTGCCAGCAGCCTTTATGGGGGGAGTACCGGGGAGCTGTTTTTT.